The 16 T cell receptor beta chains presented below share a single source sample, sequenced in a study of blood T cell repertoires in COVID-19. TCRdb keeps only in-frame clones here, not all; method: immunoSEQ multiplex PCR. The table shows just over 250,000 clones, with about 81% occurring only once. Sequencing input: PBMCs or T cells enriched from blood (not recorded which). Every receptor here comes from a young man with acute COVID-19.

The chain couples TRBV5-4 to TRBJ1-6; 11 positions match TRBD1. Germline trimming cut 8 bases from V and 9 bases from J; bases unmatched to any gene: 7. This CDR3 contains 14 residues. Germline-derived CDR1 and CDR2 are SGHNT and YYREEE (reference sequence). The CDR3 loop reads CASGTGGRSSPLHF. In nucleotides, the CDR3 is TGTGCCAGTGGGACAGGGGGTCGGAGTTCACCCCTCCACTTT. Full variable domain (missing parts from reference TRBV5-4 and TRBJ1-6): ETGVTQSPTHLIKTRGQQVTLRCSSQSGHNTVSWYQQALGQGPQFIFQYYREEENGRGNFPPRFSGLQFPNYSSELNVNALELDDSALYLCASGTGGRSSPLHFGNGTRLTVT.

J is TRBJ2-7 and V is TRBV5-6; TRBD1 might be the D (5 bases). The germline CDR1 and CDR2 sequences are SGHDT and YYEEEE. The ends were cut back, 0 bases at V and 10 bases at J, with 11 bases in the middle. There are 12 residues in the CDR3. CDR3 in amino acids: CASSLAQGGQYV. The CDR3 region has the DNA TGTGCCAGCAGCTTGGCTCAGGGCGGACAGTACGTC.

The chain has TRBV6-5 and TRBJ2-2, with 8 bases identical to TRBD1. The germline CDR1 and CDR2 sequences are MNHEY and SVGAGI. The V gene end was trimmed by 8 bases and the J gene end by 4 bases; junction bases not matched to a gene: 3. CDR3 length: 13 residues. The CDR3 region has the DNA TGTGCCAGCGAGGACAGGGTCACCGGGGAGCTGTTTTTT. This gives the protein CASEDRVTGELFF.

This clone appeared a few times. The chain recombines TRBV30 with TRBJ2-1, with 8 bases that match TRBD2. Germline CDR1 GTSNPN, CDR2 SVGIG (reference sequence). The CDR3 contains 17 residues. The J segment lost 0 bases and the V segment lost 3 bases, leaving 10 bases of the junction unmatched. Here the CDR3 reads CAWSFRGGSSSYNEQFF. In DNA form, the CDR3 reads TGTGCCTGGAGCTTCCGGGGGGGCTCAAGCTCCTACAATGAGCAGTTCTTC.

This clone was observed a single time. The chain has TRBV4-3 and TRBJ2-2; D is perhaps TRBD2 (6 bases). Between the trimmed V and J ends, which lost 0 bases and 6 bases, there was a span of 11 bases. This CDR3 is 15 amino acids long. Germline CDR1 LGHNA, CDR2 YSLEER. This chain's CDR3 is CASSQDPRGPGELFF. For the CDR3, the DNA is TGCGCCAGCAGCCAAGATCCGCGGGGTCCCGGGGAGCTGTTTTTT.

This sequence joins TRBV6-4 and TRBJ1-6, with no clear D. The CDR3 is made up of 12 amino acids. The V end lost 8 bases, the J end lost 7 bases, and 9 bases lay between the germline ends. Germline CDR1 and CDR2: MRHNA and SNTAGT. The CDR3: CASRQVNSPLHF. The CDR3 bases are TGTGCCAGCCGGCAGGTCAATTCACCCCTCCACTTT.

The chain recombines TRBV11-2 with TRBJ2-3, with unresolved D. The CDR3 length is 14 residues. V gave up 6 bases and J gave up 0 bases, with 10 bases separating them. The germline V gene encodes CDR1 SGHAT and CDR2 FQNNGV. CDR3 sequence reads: CASRQSPSTDTQYF. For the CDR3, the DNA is TGTGCCAGCAGACAGAGCCCCAGCACAGATACGCAGTATTTT. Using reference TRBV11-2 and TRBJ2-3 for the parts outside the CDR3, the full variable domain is EAGVAQSPRYKIIEKRQSVAFWCNPISGHATLYWYQQILGQGPKLLIQFQNNGVVDDSQLPKDRFSAERLKGVDSTLKIQPAKLEDSAVYLCASRQSPSTDTQYFGPGTRLTVL.

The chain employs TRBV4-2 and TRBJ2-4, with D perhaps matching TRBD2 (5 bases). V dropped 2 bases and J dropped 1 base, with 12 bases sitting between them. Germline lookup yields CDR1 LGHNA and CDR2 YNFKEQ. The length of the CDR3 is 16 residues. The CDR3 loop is CASSQSGRGAKNIQYF. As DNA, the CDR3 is TGTGCCAGCAGCCAATCGGGGAGAGGCGCCAAAAACATTCAGTACTTC.

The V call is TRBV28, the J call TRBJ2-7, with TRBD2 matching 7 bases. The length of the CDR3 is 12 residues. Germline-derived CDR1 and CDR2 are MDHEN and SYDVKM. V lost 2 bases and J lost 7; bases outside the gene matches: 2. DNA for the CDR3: TGTGCCAGCAGTTTAGCGGGGGTTGAGCAGTACGTC. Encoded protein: CASSLAGVEQYV.

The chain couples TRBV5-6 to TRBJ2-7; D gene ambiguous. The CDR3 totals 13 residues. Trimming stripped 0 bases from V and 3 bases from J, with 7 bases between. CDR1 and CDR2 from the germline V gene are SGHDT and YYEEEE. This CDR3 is CASSLAPVYEQYV. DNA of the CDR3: TGTGCCAGCAGCTTGGCCCCAGTCTACGAGCAGTACGTC.

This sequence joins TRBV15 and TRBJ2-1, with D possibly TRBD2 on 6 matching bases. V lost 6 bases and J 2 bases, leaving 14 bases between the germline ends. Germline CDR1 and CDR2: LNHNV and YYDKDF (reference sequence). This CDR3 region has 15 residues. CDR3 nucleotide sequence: TGTGCCACCAGTTTTGGGGGGAGCGCCTACAATGAGCAGTTCTTC. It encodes CATSFGGSAYNEQFF. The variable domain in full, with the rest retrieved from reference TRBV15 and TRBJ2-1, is DAMVIQNPRYQVTQFGKPVTLSCSQTLNHNVMYWYQQKSSQAPKLLFHYYDKDFNNEADTPDNFQSRRPNTSFCFLDIRSPGLGDTAMYLCATSFGGSAYNEQFFGPGTRLTVL.

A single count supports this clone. CDR3 residues: CASSGGGRGGNQPQHF. DNA for the CDR3: TGTGCCAGCAGCGGGGGGGGCAGGGGTGGCAATCAGCCCCAGCATTTT. The chain has TRBV7-2 and TRBJ1-5, with D possibly being TRBD1 (6 bases). Trimming took 5 bases from V and 2 from J, leaving 16 bases between them. This CDR3 region has 16 residues. Germline CDR1 is SGHTA and CDR2 is FQGNSA.

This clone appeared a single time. The CDR3 spells CASRGDRAGGYTF. DNA for the CDR3: TGTGCCAGCAGGGGAGACAGGGCGGGAGGCTACACCTTC. This chain uses TRBV13 with TRBJ1-2, with TRBD1 matching over 7 bases. The CDR3 is made up of 13 amino acids. J was trimmed by 8 bases and V by 6 bases; bases with no gene match: 9. Germline-derived CDR1 and CDR2 are PRHDT and FYEKMQ (reference sequence).

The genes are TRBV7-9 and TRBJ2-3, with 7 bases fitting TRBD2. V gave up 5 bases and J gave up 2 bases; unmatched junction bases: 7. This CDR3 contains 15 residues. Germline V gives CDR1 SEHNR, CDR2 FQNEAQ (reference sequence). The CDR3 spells CASSPRGFTTDTQYF. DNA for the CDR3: TGTGCCAGCAGCCCGCGGGGGTTTACCACAGATACGCAGTATTTT. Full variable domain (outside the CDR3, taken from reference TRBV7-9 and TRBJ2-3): DTGVSQNPRHKITKRGQNVTFRCDPISEHNRLYWYRQTLGQGPEFLTYFQNEAQLEKSRLLSDRFSAERPKGSFSTLEIQRTEQGDSAMYLCASSPRGFTTDTQYFGPGTRLTVL.

The CDR3 DNA sequence: TGTGCCACCAGTGGCCCGGGCTCGGGAGGCTACACCTTC. Translating gives CATSGPGSGGYTF. V and J are TRBV24-1 and TRBJ1-2; D ambiguous. This CDR3 comprises 13 residues. CDR1 KGHDR and CDR2 SFDVKD come from the germline V gene. The V end lost 5 bases, the J end lost 8 bases, and 14 bases lay between the germline ends.

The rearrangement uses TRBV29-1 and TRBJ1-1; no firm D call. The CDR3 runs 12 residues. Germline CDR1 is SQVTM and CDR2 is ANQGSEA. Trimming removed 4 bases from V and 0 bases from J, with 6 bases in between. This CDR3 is CSVVYMNTEAFF. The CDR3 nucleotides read TGCAGCGTTGTATATATGAACACTGAAGCTTTCTTT.